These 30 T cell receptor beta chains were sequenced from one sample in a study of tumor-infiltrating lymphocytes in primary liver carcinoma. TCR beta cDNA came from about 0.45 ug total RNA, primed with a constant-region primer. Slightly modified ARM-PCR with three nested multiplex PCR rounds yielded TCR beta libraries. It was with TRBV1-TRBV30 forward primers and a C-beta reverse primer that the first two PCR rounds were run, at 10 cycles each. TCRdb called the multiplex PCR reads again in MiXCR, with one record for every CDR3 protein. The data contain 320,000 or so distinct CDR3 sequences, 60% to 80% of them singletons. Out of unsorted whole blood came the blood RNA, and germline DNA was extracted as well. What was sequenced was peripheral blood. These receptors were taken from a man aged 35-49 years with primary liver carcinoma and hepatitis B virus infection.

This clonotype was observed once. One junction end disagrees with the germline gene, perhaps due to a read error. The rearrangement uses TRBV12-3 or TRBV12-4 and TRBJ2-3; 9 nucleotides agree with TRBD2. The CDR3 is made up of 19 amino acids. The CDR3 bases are TGTGCCAGCTGTTTACTTTTTCGAGGGCTAGCGGGGCGCACAGATACGCAGTATTTT. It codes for CASCLLFRGLAGRTDTQYF.

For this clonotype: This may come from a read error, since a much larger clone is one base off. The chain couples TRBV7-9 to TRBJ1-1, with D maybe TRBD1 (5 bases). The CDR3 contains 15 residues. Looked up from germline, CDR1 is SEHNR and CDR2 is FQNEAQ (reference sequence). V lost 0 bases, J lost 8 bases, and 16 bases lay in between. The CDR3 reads CASSLAGNIRTEAFF. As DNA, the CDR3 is TGTGCCAGCAGCTTAGCCGGCAACATAAGGACAGAAGCTTTCTTT. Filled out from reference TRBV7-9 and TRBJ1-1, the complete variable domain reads DTGVSQNPRHKITKRGQNVTFRCDPISEHNRLYWYRQTLGQGPEFLTYFQNEAQLEKSRLLSDRFSAERPKGSFSTLEIQRTEQGDSAMYLCASSLAGNIRTEAFFGQGTRLTVV.

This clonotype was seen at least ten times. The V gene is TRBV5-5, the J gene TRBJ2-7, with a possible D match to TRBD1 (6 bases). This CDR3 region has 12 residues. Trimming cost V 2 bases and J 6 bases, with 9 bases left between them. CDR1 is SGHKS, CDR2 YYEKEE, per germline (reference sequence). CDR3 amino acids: CASSLLDSEQYF. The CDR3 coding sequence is TGTGCCAGCAGCTTATTGGACAGCGAGCAGTACTTC.

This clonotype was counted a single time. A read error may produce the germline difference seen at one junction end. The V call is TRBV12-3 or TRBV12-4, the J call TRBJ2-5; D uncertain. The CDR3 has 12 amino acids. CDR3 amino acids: CACSHSDGTQYF. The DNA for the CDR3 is TGTGCCTGCAGTCACTCAGACGGGACCCAGTACTTC.

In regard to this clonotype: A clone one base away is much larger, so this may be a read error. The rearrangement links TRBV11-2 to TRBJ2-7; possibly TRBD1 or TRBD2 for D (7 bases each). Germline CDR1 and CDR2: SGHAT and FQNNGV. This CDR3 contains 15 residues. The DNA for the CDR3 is TGTGTCAGCAGCGGGAACAGGGGCCTCTACTACGAGCAGTACTTC. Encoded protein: CVSSGNRGLYYEQYF.

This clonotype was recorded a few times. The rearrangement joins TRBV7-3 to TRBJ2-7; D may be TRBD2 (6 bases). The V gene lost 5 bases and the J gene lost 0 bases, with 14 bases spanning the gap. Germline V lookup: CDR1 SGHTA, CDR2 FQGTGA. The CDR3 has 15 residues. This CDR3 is CASSPLPGSSYEQYF. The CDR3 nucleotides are TGTGCCAGCAGCCCTCTCCCCGGGAGCTCCTACGAGCAGTACTTC.

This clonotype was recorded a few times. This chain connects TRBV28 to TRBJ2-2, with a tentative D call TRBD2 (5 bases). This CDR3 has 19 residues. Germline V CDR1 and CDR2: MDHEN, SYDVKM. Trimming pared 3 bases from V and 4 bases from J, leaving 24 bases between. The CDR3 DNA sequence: TGTGCCAGCAGTTTCGACTATAGCTCGCGGAAGTCTTCCACCGGGGAGCTGTTTTTT. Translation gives CASSFDYSSRKSSTGELFF.

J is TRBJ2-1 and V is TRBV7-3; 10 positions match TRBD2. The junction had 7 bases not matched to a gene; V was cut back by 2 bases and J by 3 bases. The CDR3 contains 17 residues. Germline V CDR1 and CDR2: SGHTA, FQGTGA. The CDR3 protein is CASSLELAGLRYNEQFF. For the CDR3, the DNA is TGTGCCAGCAGCTTAGAACTAGCGGGACTCCGCTACAATGAGCAGTTCTTC.

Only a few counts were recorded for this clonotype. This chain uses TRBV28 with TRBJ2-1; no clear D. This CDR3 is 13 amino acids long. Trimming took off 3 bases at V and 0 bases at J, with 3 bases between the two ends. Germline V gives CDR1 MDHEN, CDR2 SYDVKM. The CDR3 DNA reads TGTGCCAGCAGTTTTGGCTCCTACAATGAGCAGTTCTTC. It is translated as CASSFGSYNEQFF.

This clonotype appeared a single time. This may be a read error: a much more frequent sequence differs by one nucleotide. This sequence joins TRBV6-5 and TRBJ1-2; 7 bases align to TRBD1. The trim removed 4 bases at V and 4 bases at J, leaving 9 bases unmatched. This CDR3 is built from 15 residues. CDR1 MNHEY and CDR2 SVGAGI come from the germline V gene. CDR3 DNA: TGTGCCAGCAGTTTGGCAGGGGGGGTCATCTATGGCTACACCTTC. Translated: CASSLAGGVIYGYTF.

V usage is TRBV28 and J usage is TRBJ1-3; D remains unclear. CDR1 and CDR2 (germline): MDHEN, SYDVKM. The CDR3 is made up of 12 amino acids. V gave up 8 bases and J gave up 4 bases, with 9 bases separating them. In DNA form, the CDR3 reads TGTGCCAGCGCCTCGGGAGGAAACACCATATATTTT. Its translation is CASASGGNTIYF.

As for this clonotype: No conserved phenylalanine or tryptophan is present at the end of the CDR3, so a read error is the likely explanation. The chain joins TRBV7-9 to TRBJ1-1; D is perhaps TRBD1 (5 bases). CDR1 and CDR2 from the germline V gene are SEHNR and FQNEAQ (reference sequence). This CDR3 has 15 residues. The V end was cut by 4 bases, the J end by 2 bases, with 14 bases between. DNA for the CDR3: TGTGCCAGCAGCTCGTCAACGGGACTTAACACTGAAGCTTTCATT. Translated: CASSSSTGLNTEAFI.

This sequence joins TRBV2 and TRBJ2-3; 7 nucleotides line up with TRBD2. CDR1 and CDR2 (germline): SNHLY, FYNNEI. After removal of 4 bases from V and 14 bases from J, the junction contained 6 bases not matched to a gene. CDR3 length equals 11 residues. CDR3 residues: CASSAGGIRYF. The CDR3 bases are TGTGCCAGCAGTGCGGGGGGAATTCGGTATTTT.

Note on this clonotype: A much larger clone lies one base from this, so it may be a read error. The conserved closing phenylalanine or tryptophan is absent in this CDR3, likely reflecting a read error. CDR3 DNA: TGTGCTAGTGGCCAAGGGGCCGCTGAGCAGTTCTCC. The encoded protein is CASGQGAAEQFS. V usage is TRBV12-5 and J usage is TRBJ2-1; perhaps TRBD1 as D (5 bases). The V end was cut by 6 bases, the J end by 9 bases, with 12 bases between. The V gene's germline CDR1 is LGHNT and CDR2 FRNRAP. This CDR3 has 12 amino acids.

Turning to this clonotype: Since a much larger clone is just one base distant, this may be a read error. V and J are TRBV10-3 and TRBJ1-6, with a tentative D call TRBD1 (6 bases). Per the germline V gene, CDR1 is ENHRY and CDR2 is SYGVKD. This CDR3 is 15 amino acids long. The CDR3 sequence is CAISEDRSISSPLYF. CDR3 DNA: TGTGCCATCAGTGAAGACAGGTCTATAAGTTCACCCCTCTACTTT.

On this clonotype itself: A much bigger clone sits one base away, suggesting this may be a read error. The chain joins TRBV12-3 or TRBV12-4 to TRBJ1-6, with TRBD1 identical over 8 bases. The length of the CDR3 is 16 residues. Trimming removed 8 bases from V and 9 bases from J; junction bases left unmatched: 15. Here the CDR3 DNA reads TGTGCCAGCCAATACTCCCGGGACAGGACTGGTTCACCCCTCCACTTT. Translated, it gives CASQYSRDRTGSPLHF.

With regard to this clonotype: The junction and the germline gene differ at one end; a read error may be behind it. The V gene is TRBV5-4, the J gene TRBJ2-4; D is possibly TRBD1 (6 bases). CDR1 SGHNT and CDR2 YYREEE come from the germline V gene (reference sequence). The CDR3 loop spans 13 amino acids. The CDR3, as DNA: TGTGCCAGCAGCTCCGGACAGAGGGACATTCGGTATTTC. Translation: CASSSGQRDIRYF.

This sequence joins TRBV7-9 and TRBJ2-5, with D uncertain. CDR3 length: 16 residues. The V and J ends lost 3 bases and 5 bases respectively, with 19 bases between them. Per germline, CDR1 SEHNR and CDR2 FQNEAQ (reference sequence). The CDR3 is CASSFRVLVAYETQYF. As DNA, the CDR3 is TGTGCCAGCAGCTTTAGAGTATTGGTTGCATACGAGACCCAGTACTTC. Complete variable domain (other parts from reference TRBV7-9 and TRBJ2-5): DTGVSQNPRHKITKRGQNVTFRCDPISEHNRLYWYRQTLGQGPEFLTYFQNEAQLEKSRLLSDRFSAERPKGSFSTLEIQRTEQGDSAMYLCASSFRVLVAYETQYFGPGTRLLVL.

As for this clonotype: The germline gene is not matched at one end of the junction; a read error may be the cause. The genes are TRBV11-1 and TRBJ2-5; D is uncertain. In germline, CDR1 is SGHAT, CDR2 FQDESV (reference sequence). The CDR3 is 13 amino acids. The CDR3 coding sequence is TGTGTCAGCAGCTTATCTCCCCAAGAGACCCAGTACTTC. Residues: CVSSLSPQETQYF.

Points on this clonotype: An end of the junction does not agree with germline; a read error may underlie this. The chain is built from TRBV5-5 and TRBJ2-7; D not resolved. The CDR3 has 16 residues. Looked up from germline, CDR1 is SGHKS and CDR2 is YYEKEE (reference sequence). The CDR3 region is CTSSEWGASFNYEQYF. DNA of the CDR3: TGTACCAGCAGCGAATGGGGTGCCAGTTTTAACTACGAGCAGTACTTC.

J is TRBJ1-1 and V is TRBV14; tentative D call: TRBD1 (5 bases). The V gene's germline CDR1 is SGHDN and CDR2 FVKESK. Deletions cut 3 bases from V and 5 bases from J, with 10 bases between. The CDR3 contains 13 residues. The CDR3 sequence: CASSHPWGTEAFF. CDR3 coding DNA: TGTGCCAGCAGCCATCCTTGGGGGACTGAAGCTTTCTTT.

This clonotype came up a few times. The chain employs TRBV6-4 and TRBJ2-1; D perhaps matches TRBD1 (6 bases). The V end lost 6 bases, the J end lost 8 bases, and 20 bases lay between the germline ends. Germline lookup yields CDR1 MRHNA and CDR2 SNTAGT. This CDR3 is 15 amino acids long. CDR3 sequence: CASSPEQGRQHEQFF. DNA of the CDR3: TGTGCCAGCAGCCCGGAACAGGGACGGCAGCATGAGCAGTTCTTC.

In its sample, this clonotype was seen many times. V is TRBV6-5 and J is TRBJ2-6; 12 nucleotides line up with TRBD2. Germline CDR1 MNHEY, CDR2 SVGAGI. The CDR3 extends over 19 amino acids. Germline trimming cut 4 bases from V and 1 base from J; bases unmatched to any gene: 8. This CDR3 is CASSSSGTSGYSGANVLTF. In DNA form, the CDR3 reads TGTGCCAGCAGTTCGTCCGGGACTAGCGGGTATTCTGGGGCCAACGTCCTGACTTTC.

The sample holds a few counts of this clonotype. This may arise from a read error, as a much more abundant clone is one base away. The CDR3, as DNA: TGTGCCAGCAACCATCGCGGATCCTCTGGAAACACCATATATTTT. This sequence encodes CASNHRGSSGNTIYF. The chain employs TRBV14 and TRBJ1-3; D call uncertain. V shed 7 bases and J shed 0 bases, with 13 bases lying between them. Germline V gives CDR1 SGHDN, CDR2 FVKESK. The CDR3 extends over 15 amino acids.

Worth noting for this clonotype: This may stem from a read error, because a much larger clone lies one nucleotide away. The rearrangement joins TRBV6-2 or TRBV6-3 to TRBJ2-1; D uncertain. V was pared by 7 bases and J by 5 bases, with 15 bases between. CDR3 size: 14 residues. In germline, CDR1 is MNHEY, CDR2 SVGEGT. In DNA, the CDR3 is TGTGCCAGCACCGAGCGAAGTGCCCACAATGAGCAGTTCTTC. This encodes CASTERSAHNEQFF.

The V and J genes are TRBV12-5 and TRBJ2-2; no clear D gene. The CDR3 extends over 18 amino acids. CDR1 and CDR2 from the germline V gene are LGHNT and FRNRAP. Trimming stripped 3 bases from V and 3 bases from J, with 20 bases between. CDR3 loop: CASGFLLDTLWDTGELFF. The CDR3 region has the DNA TGTGCTAGTGGTTTCCTCCTAGACACCTTATGGGACACCGGGGAGCTGTTTTTT.

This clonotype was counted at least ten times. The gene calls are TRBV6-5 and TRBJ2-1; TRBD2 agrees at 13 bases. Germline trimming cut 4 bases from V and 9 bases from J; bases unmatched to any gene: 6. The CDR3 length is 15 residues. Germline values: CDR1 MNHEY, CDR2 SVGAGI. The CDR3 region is CASSSRTSGRGEQFF. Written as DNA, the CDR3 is TGTGCCAGCAGTTCTCGGACTAGCGGGAGAGGTGAGCAGTTCTTC.

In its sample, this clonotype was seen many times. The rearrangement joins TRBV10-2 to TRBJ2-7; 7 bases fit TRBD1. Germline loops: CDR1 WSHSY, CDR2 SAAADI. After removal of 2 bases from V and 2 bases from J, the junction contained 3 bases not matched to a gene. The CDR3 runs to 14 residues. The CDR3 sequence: CASSEGRGPYEQYF. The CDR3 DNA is TGCGCCAGCAGTGAGGGTAGGGGGCCCTACGAGCAGTACTTC.

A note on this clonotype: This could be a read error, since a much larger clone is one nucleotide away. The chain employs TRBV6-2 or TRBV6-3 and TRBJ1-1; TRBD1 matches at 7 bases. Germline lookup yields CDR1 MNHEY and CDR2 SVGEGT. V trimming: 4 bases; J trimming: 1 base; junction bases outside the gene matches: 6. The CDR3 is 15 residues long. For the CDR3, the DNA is TGTGCCAGCAGTTCACCAGGGGGATCGAACACTGAAGCTTTCTTT. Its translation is CASSSPGGSNTEAFF.

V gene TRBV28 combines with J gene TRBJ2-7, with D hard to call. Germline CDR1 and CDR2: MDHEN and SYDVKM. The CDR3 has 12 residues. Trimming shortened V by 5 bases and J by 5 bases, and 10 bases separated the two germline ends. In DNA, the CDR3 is TGTGCCAGCAGTCCCGACACTCACGAGCAGTACTTC. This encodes CASSPDTHEQYF.